Below are 16 T cell receptor beta chains sequenced from a single sample in a study of tumor-infiltrating lymphocytes in primary liver carcinoma. TCR beta cDNA was reverse-transcribed from approximately 0.45 ug of total RNA. The reaction used a constant-region primer and ProtoScript II reverse transcriptase. Slightly modified ARM-PCR served as the procedure for the TCR beta libraries. These libraries came from three rounds of nested multiplex PCR. TRBV1-TRBV30 forward primers paired with a C-beta reverse primer drove the first two PCR rounds, 10 cycles each. Each CDR3 protein is one row after TCRdb ran MiXCR on the multiplex PCR reads. The sample includes 100,000 or so distinct CDR3 sequences, roughly four fifths seen only once; the top ten take roughly a fifth. Each 20-30 mg portion of unsorted bulk tissue served as the source for co-extraction of RNA and DNA. Sequencing used liver tumor tissue from sampling region 3. The subset was: tumor region T3, left-lateral pole. The receptors were gathered from a man aged 40-55 years with primary liver carcinoma and hepatitis B virus infection.

About this clonotype itself: One junction end does not reproduce the germline sequence, and a read error may be involved. The chain uses TRBV6-1 and TRBJ2-5, with 8 bases aligning to TRBD1. CDR1 is MNHNS, CDR2 SASEGT, per germline. CDR3 length equals 16 residues. Here the CDR3 DNA reads TGTGCCAGCAGTGAAGAGGAAGGGACAGGCCAAGAGGCCCAGTACTTT. It specifies CASSEEEGTGQEAQYF.

The V gene is TRBV4-1, the J gene TRBJ2-1; TRBD2 might be the D (5 bases). Trimming left V 10 bases short and J 8 bases short, with 24 bases between. The CDR3 runs to 15 residues. Germline V lookup: CDR1 MGHRA, CDR2 YSYEKL. The CDR3 DNA sequence: TGCGCCACCCGCCAACGTGGACTGCCCAGTGATGAGCAGTTCTTC. Translation gives CATRQRGLPSDEQFF.

The V and J genes are TRBV30 and TRBJ2-4; D gene uncertain. CDR1 and CDR2 from the germline V gene are GTSNPN and SVGIG (reference sequence). The germline V and J ends were trimmed by 8 bases and 1 base, with 15 bases remaining between them. The CDR3 is 14 residues long. CDR3 in amino acids: CAVEAWVAKNIQYF. In DNA, the CDR3 is TGTGCCGTTGAGGCTTGGGTGGCCAAAAACATTCAGTACTTC.

Of note for this clonotype: No conserved phenylalanine or tryptophan ends this CDR3, so it is likely a read error. The chain has TRBV24-1 and TRBJ2-7, with D perhaps matching TRBD2 (5 bases). V lost 4 bases and J 9 bases, leaving 9 bases between the germline ends. The V gene's germline CDR1 is KGHDR and CDR2 SFDVKD. The CDR3 runs 11 residues. The CDR3 DNA reads as TGTGCCACCAGTGACGGGGTAACGCAGTACCTC. Translation: CATSDGVTQYL.

For the CDR3, the DNA is TGCGCCAGCAGCCAAGCCTTTCAGGGGCACAGGGCAGAGACCCAGTACTTC. It is translated as CASSQAFQGHRAETQYF. This sequence joins TRBV4-1 and TRBJ2-5; D might be TRBD1 (6 bases). The V and J ends lost 1 base and 4 bases respectively, with 19 bases between them. The length of the CDR3 is 17 residues. Germline V gene lookup returns CDR1 MGHRA and CDR2 YSYEKL.

As to this clonotype: One end of the junction is discordant with germline, which a read error may explain. The rearrangement uses TRBV4-3 and TRBJ1-2; 9 bases match TRBD1. The CDR3 extends over 16 amino acids. Germline CDR1 and CDR2: LGHNA and YSLEER. Here the CDR3 reads CTSSQTGTGRNYGYTF. CDR3 sequence (DNA): TGTACCAGCAGCCAGACAGGGACAGGGAGGAACTATGGCTACACCTTC.

With respect to this clonotype: The final CDR3 position lacks the conserved phenylalanine or tryptophan, pointing to a likely read error. The chain has TRBV28 and TRBJ1-6; D perhaps matches TRBD1 (5 bases). The CDR3 totals 17 residues. Germline V gives CDR1 MDHEN, CDR2 SYDVKM. The ends were cut back, 3 bases at V and 7 bases at J, with 19 bases in the middle. CDR3 amino acids: CASSLAGNGHNNSPLHY. CDR3 nucleotide sequence: TGTGCCAGCAGTTTGGCTGGTAACGGACACAACAATTCACCCCTCCACTAT.

This rearrangement joins TRBV6-4 to TRBJ2-1; TRBD2 is a possible D gene (6 bases). Germline-derived CDR1 and CDR2 are MRHNA and SNTAGT. Deletions cut 6 bases from V and 5 bases from J, with 17 bases between. CDR3 length equals 15 residues. CDR3 sequence (DNA): TGTGCCAGCAGAGACGGGACTTGCGGGAACAATGAGCAGTTCTTC. This codes for CASRDGTCGNNEQFF.

In this sample, this clonotype turned up once. This may come from a read error, since a much larger clone is one base off. V usage is TRBV4-2 and J usage is TRBJ2-7; perhaps D is TRBD1 or TRBD2 (5 bases each). Germline CDR1 LGHNA, CDR2 YNFKEQ. This CDR3 contains 15 residues. This CDR3 reads CTSSQGAADKLEHYF. The CDR3 DNA reads TGTACCAGCAGCCAAGGGGCAGCGGACAAGCTCGAGCACTACTTC.

To note about this clonotype: A read error may produce the germline difference seen at one junction end. This chain links TRBV5-1 with TRBJ2-5; 8 bases agree with TRBD2. Germline V CDR1 and CDR2: SGHRS, YFSETQ. This CDR3 has 15 amino acids. CDR3: CASSLSGSAEESQYF. The CDR3 DNA reads TGCGCCAGCAGCTTAAGCGGGAGCGCTGAAGAGTCCCAGTACTTC.

With respect to this clonotype: A much larger clone lies one base from this, so it may be a read error. The chain employs TRBV7-3 and TRBJ2-1; D is possibly TRBD2 (6 bases). This CDR3 contains 14 residues. Trimming cost V 5 bases and J 7 bases, with 15 bases left between them. CDR1 is SGHTA, CDR2 FQGTGA, per germline. The CDR3 sequence is CASSPSAGQNEQFF. The DNA of the CDR3 is TGTGCCAGCAGCCCATCAGCGGGCCAGAATGAGCAGTTCTTC.

To note about this clonotype: A read error is possible here, since a much larger clone lies one base away. The genes are TRBV7-9 and TRBJ2-3; 9 nucleotides agree with TRBD2. CDR1 and CDR2 (germline): SEHNR, FQNEAQ (reference sequence). The CDR3 has 14 residues. V was pared by 10 bases and J by 5 bases, with 10 bases of the junction left unmatched. The CDR3 spells CAIPSGTRGDTQYF. In nucleotides, the CDR3 is TGTGCCATTCCTAGCGGGACTCGGGGAGATACGCAGTATTTT.

For this clonotype: A much larger clone sits a single nucleotide away, making a read error possible. V is TRBV5-1 and J is TRBJ1-3, with TRBD1 matching over 10 bases. CDR3 length: 16 residues. CDR1 SGHRS and CDR2 YFSETQ come from the germline V gene. DNA of the CDR3: TGCACCAGCAGCTTGGTCGGGACAGGGGCCGAAAACACCATATATTTT. It encodes CTSSLVGTGAENTIYF.

The rearrangement uses TRBV29-1 and TRBJ2-5; 12 nucleotides match TRBD2. The CDR3 has 16 residues. Per germline, CDR1 SQVTM and CDR2 ANQGSEA. Trimming took 8 bases from V and 4 from J; bases not matched to a gene: 14. The CDR3 is CSTYTTPGLAGETQYF. CDR3 sequence (DNA): TGCAGCACCTATACGACTCCGGGACTAGCGGGAGAGACCCAGTACTTC.

Of note for this clonotype: The junction differs from germline at one of its ends, possibly a read error. The chain couples TRBV6-2 or TRBV6-3 to TRBJ2-7; perhaps D is TRBD1 or TRBD2 (5 bases each). Germline V gene lookup returns CDR1 MNHEY and CDR2 SVGEGT. This CDR3 is 14 amino acids long. The CDR3 sequence is CTSSLRGRAHEQYF. CDR3 sequence (DNA): TGTACCAGCAGCCTCCGGGGCAGGGCCCATGAGCAGTACTTC.

This clonotype was recorded once. At one end, the junction sequence differs from germline, possibly due to a read error. The J gene is TRBJ2-5, the V gene TRBV12-3 or TRBV12-4; 7 bases map to TRBD1. The CDR3 is made up of 14 amino acids. This CDR3 reads CSSAQGQSQETKYF. In DNA, the CDR3 is TGTTCCAGCGCTCAGGGACAGTCCCAAGAGACAAAGTACTTC.